Presented here are 17 T cell receptor beta chains from one specimen sequenced in a study of blood T cell repertoires in COVID-19 (dated by TCRdb to 2020 to 2022). The library was produced with the immunoSEQ multiplex PCR assay. This is the immuneACCESS table as TCRdb keeps it, with only in-frame sequences that have V and J called. A part of the clones is gone; compared with another copy, unresolved V genes explain less than half, and the rest is unexplained. The sample yields about 130,000 clones; 85% were counted once. 6.6% of the sample is taken by the ten largest. Sequencing input: peripheral blood. All receptors derive from an elderly man with active or convalescent COVID-19.

The chain couples TRBV6-2 or TRBV6-3 to TRBJ2-2; D not certain. The CDR3 sequence is 14 residues long. Between the trimmed V and J ends, which lost 6 bases and 4 bases, there was a span of 12 bases. The germline CDR1 and CDR2 sequences are MNHEY and SVGEGT. The CDR3 loop reads CASSLSVSTGELFF. The CDR3 nucleotides are TGTGCCAGCAGCCTAAGCGTAAGCACCGGGGAGCTGTTTTTT.

This sequence joins TRBV9 and TRBJ1-2, with 8 bases matching TRBD1. CDR1 and CDR2 from the germline V gene are SGDLS and YYNGEE. CDR3 length equals 14 residues. The trim removed 4 bases at V and 4 bases at J, leaving 6 bases unmatched. CDR3 nucleotide sequence: TGTGCCAGCAGCCCAGGGACAGGCTTCTATGGCTACACCTTC. This encodes CASSPGTGFYGYTF.

The chain employs TRBV14 and TRBJ1-2; D gene ambiguous. The CDR3 has 15 amino acids. The V end was cut by 1 base, the J end by 0 bases, with 9 bases between. Germline loops: CDR1 SGHDN, CDR2 FVKESK. The CDR3 DNA reads as TGTGCCAGCAGCCAAGGACACCGACCTAACTATGGCTACACCTTC. Its protein product is CASSQGHRPNYGYTF.

The rearrangement links TRBV30 to TRBJ2-7; D remains ambiguous. This CDR3 comprises 12 residues. The V end was cut by 4 bases, the J end by 0 bases, with 7 bases between. Germline V gives CDR1 GTSNPN, CDR2 SVGIG (reference sequence). CDR3 amino acids: CAWTSNSYEQYF. DNA of the CDR3: TGTGCCTGGACGAGCAACTCCTACGAGCAGTACTTC.

The rearrangement links TRBV5-1 to TRBJ1-1; D remains ambiguous. The CDR3 is 15 amino acids. The V gene lost 4 bases and the J gene lost 1 base, with 14 bases spanning the gap. CDR1 and CDR2 from the germline V gene are SGHRS and YFSETQ. CDR3 protein: CASSRGGQTNTEAFF. Written as DNA, the CDR3 is TGCGCCAGCAGCCGGGGAGGCCAGACGAACACTGAAGCTTTCTTT.

The CDR3 here is CASSPTARDGEQFF. Written as DNA, the CDR3 is TGTGCCAGCAGCCCCACCGCGCGGGACGGTGAGCAGTTCTTC. The gene calls are TRBV7-7 and TRBJ2-1; D may be TRBD2 (6 bases). Looked up from germline, CDR1 is SSHAT and CDR2 is FNYEAQ (reference sequence). The CDR3 is 14 residues long. Between the trimmed V and J ends, which lost 5 bases and 9 bases, there was a span of 17 bases. The variable domain in full, completed from reference TRBV7-7 and TRBJ2-1, reads GAGVSQSPRYKVTKRGQDVTLRCDPISSHATLYWYQQALGQGPEFLTYFNYEAQPDKSGLPSDRFSAERPEGSISTLTIQRTEQRDSAMYRCASSPTARDGEQFFGPGTRLTVL.

The V and J genes are TRBV7-6 and TRBJ2-3; 12 positions agree with TRBD2. Germline V lookup: CDR1 SGHVS, CDR2 FNYEAQ. Losses at the gene ends were 0 bases for V and 4 bases for J; bases not matched to a gene: 8. This CDR3 region has 18 residues. The CDR3 here is CASSLALGLAGGPDTQYF. The CDR3 DNA reads as TGTGCCAGCAGCTTAGCTTTAGGGCTAGCGGGGGGGCCAGATACGCAGTATTTT.

The chain combines TRBV7-3 with TRBJ2-6, with D unresolved. This CDR3 spans 16 amino acids. Germline V CDR1 and CDR2: SGHTA, FQGTGA. V lost 5 bases and J lost 0, with 11 bases in between. The CDR3 DNA sequence: TGTGCCAGCAGCCGATCAGGCAGCTCTGGGGCCAACGTCCTGACTTTC. Translation gives CASSRSGSSGANVLTF.

The CDR3 coding sequence is TGCGCCAGCAGTGTACAGGGAGGGAGCACTGAAGCTTTCTTT. It translates to CASSVQGGSTEAFF. This chain uses TRBV5-1 with TRBJ1-1, with a possible D match to TRBD1 (6 bases). With 5 bases removed from V and 4 bases from J, the gap between germline ends came to 15 bases. Germline V gene lookup returns CDR1 SGHRS and CDR2 YFSETQ. The CDR3 has 14 residues.

The genes are TRBV9 and TRBJ2-2; D is ambiguous. The CDR3 is 15 residues long. The V end lost 0 bases, the J end lost 1 base, and 7 bases lay between the germline ends. Germline CDR1 is SGDLS and CDR2 is YYNGEE. CDR3 region: CASSVVGQNTGELFF. CDR3 DNA sequence: TGTGCCAGCAGCGTAGTGGGCCAGAACACCGGGGAGCTGTTTTTT.

The V and J genes are TRBV7-9 and TRBJ1-2; 9 bases match TRBD1. The germline gives CDR1 SEHNR, CDR2 FQNEAQ (reference sequence). After removal of 5 bases from V and 3 bases from J, the junction contained 4 bases not matched to a gene. This CDR3 has 14 amino acids. CDR3 sequence: CASSLDRGDYGYTF. The CDR3 DNA reads as TGTGCCAGCAGCCTGGACAGGGGAGACTATGGCTACACCTTC.

The chain recombines TRBV7-3 with TRBJ1-6, with 7 bases that match TRBD1. The V segment lost 1 base and the J segment 8 bases; nucleotides outside the gene matches: 8. The CDR3 runs to 16 residues. In germline, CDR1 is SGHTA, CDR2 FQGTGA. CDR3 protein: CASSLMGATGHSPLHF. The CDR3 region has the DNA TGTGCCAGCAGCTTAATGGGGGCGACAGGGCATTCACCCCTCCACTTT.

The V gene is TRBV4-3, the J gene TRBJ2-1, with D perhaps TRBD1 (6 bases). The CDR3 consists of 12 residues. V was shortened by 1 base and J by 10 bases, with 8 bases between the two germline ends. The V gene's germline CDR1 is LGHNA and CDR2 YSLEER. CDR3 protein: CASSQGGLEQFF. CDR3 bases: TGCGCCAGCAGCCAAGGGGGGCTCGAGCAGTTCTTC.

With regard to this clone: The same CDR3 also results from other DNA sequences found in this sample. The J gene is TRBJ1-5, the V gene TRBV15; unclear D gene. Per the germline V gene, CDR1 is LNHNV and CDR2 is YYDKDF (reference sequence). The germline V and J ends were trimmed by 0 bases and 5 bases, with 5 bases remaining between them. The CDR3 runs to 13 residues. The CDR3 protein is CATSRDRDQPQHF. CDR3 DNA sequence: TGTGCCACCAGCAGAGATCGGGATCAGCCCCAGCATTTT. Combining the CDR3 with reference TRBV15 and TRBJ1-5 gives the whole variable domain DAMVIQNPRYQVTQFGKPVTLSCSQTLNHNVMYWYQQKSSQAPKLLFHYYDKDFNNEADTPDNFQSRRPNTSFCFLDIRSPGLGDTAMYLCATSRDRDQPQHFGDGTRLSIL.

A word on this clone: This may come from a read error, since a much larger clone is one base off. This sequence joins TRBV6-4 and TRBJ2-1; TRBD2 matches 8 bases. The CDR3 is 14 residues long. Germline values: CDR1 MRHNA, CDR2 SNTAGT. CDR3 DNA sequence: TGTGTCAGCAACCCGGGACTAGATTCTAGTGAGCAGTTCTTC. As protein: CVSNPGLDSSEQFF.

The chain has TRBV19 and TRBJ2-2; weak D call: TRBD2 (6 bases). V was clipped by 7 bases and J by 5 bases, with 20 bases between them. The V gene's germline CDR1 is LNHDA and CDR2 SQIVND (reference sequence). The CDR3 is 16 residues long. Here the CDR3 DNA reads TGTGCCAGTATAGGGACTCCCGCGCCGAGGACCGGGGAGCTGTTTTTT. Protein: CASIGTPAPRTGELFF.

The sample holds a few counts of this clone. The CDR3: CASSLSQGNNYGYTF. CDR3 in DNA: TGTGCCAGCAGCTTAAGTCAGGGGAACAACTATGGCTACACCTTC. This chain joins TRBV7-2 and TRBJ1-2; TRBD1 might be the D (6 bases). The CDR3 has 15 residues. Germline CDR1 and CDR2: SGHTA and FQGNSA. Trimming removed 2 bases from V and 2 bases from J, with 12 bases in between.